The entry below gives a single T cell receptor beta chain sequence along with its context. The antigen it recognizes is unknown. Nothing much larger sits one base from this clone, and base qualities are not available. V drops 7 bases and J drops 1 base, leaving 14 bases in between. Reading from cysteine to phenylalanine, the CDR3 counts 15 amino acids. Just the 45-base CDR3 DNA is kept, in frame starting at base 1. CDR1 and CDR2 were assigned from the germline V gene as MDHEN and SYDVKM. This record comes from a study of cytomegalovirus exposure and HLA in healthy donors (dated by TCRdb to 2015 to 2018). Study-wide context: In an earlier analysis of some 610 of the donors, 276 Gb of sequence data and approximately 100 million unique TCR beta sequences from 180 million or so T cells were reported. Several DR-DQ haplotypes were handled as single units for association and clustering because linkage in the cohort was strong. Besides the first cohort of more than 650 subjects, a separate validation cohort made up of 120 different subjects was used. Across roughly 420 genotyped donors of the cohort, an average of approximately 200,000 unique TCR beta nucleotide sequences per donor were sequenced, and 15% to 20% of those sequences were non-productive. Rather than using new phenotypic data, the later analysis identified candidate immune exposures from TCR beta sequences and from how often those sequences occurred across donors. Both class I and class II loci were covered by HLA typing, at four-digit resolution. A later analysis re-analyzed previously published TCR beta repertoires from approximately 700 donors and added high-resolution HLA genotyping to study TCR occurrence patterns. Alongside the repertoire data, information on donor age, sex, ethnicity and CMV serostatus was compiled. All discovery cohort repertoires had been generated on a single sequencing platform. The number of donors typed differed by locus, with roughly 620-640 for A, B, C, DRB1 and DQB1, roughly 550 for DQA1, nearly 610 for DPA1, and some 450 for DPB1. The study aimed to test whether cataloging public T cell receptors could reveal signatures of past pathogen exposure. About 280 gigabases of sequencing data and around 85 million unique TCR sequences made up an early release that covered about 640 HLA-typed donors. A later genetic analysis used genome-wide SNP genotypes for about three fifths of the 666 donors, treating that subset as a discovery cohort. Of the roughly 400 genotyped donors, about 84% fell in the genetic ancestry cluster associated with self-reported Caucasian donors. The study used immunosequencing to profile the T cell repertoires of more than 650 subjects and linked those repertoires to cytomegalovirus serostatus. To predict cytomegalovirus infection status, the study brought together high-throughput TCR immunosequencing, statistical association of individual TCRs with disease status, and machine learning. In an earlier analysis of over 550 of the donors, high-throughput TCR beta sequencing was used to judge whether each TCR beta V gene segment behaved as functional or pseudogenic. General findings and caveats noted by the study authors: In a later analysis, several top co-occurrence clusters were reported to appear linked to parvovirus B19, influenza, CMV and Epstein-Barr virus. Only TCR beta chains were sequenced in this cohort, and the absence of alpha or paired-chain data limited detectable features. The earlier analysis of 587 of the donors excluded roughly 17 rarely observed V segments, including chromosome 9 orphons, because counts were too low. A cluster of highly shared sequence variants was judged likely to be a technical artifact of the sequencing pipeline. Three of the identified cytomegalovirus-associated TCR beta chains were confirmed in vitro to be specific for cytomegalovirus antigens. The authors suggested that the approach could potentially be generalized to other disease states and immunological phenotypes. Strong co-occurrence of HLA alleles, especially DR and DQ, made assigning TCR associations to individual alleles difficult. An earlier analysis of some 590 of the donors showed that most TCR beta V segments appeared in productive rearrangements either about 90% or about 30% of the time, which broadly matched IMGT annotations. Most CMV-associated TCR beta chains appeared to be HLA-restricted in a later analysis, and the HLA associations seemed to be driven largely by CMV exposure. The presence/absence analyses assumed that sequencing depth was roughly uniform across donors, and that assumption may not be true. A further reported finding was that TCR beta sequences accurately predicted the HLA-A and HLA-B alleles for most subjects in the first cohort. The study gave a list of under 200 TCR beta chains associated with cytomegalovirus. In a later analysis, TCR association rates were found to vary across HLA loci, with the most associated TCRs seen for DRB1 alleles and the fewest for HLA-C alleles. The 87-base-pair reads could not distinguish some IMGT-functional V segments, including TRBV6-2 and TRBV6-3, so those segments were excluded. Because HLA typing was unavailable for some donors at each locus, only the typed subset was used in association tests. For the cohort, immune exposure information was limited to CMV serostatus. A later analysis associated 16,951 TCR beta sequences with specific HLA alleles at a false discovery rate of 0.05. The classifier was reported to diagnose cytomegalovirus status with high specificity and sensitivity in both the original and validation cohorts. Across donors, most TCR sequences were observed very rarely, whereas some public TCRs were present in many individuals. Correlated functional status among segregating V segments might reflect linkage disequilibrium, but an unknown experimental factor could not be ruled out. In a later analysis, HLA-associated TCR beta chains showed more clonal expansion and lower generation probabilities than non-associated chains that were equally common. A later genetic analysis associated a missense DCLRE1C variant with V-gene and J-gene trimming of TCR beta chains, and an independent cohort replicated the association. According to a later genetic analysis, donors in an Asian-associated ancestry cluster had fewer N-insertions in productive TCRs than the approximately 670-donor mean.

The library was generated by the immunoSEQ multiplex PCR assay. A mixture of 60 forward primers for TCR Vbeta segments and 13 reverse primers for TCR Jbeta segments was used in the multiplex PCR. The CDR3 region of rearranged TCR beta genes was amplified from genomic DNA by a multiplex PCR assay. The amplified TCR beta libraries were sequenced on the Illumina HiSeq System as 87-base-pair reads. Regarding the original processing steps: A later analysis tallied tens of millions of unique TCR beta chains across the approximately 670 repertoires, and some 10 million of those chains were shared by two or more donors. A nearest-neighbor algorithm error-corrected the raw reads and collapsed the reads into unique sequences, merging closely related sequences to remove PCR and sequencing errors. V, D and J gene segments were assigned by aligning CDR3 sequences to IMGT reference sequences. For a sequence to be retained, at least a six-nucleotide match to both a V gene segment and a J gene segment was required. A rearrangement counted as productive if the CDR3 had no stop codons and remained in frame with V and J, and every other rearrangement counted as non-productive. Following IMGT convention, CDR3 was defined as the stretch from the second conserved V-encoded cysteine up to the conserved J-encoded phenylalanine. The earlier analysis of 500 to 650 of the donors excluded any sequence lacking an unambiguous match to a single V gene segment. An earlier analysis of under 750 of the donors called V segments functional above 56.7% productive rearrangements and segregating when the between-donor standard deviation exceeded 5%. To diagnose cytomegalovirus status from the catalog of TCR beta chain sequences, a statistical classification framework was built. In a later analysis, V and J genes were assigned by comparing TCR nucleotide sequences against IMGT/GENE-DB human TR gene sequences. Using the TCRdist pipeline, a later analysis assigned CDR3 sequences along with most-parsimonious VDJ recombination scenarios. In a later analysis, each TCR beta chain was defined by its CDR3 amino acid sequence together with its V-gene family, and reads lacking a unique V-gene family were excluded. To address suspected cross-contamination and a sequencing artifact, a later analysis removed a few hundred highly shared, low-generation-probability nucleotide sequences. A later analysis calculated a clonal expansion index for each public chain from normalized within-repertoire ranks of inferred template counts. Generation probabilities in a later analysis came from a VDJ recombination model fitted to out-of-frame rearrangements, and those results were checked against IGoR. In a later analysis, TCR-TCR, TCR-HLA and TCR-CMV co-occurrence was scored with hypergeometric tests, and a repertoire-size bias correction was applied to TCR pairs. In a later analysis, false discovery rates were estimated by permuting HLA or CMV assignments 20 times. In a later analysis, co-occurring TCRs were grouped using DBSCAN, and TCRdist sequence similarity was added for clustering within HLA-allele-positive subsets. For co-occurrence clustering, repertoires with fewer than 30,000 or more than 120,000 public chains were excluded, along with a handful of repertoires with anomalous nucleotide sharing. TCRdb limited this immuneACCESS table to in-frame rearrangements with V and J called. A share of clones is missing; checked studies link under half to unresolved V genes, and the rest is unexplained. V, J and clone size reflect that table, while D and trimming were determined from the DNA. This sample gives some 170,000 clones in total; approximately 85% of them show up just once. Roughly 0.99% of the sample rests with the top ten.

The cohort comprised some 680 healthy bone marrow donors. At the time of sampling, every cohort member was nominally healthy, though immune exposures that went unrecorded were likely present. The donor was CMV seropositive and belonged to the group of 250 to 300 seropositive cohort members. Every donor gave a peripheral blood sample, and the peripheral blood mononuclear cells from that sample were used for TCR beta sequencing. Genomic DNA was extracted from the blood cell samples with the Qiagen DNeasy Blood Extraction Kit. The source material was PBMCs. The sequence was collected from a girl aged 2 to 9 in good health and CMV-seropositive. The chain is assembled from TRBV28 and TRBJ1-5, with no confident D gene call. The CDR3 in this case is CASTPGSDSNQPQHF. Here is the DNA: TGTGCCAGCACCCCGGGATCAGACAGCAATCAGCCCCAGCATTTT.